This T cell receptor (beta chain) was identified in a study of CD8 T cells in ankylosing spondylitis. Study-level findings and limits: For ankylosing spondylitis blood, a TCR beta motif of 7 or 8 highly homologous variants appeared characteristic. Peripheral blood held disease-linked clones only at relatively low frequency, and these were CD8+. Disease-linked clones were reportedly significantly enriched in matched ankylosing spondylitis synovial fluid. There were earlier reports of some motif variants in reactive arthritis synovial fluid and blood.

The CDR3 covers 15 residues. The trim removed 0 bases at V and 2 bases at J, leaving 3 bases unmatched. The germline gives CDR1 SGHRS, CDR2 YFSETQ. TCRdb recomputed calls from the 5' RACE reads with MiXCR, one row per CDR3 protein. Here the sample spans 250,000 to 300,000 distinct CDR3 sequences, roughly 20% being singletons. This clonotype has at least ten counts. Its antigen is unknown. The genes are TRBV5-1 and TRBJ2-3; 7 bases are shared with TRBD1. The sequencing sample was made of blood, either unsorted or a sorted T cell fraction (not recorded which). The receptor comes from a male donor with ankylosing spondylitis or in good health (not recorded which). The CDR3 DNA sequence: TGCGCCAGCAGCTTGGGACAGGGTATCACAGATACGCAGTATTTT. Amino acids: CASSLGQGITDTQYF.